This T cell receptor (beta chain) was obtained from a study of T cell repertoires in cytomegalovirus infection. Study-level information: Matching HLA type and CMV infection were both indicated by public TCR beta signatures.

Germline loops: CDR1 KGHSH, CDR2 LQKENI. The CDR3 totals 16 residues. The junction had 7 bases not matched to a gene; V was cut back by 1 base and J by 4 bases. In TCRdb, the reads were re-called with MiXCR into one record per CDR3 protein. The table records about 60,000 distinct CDR3 sequences, 25% to 40% of them present only once. This clonotype was picked up a small number of times. Its antigen is not identified. This chain connects TRBV18 to TRBJ1-1, with TRBD1 identical over 9 bases. The clonotype originates from a human donor in good health (CMV status not recorded). Some clones in this sample may be carry-over from other donors' samples. Sequencing was done on a sample of PBMCs, sequenced either directly or after in vitro stimulation (not recorded which). The CDR3 loop is CASSPQGQGLGTEAFF. As DNA, the CDR3 is TGTGCCAGCTCACCACAAGGACAGGGGTTGGGCACTGAAGCTTTCTTT.